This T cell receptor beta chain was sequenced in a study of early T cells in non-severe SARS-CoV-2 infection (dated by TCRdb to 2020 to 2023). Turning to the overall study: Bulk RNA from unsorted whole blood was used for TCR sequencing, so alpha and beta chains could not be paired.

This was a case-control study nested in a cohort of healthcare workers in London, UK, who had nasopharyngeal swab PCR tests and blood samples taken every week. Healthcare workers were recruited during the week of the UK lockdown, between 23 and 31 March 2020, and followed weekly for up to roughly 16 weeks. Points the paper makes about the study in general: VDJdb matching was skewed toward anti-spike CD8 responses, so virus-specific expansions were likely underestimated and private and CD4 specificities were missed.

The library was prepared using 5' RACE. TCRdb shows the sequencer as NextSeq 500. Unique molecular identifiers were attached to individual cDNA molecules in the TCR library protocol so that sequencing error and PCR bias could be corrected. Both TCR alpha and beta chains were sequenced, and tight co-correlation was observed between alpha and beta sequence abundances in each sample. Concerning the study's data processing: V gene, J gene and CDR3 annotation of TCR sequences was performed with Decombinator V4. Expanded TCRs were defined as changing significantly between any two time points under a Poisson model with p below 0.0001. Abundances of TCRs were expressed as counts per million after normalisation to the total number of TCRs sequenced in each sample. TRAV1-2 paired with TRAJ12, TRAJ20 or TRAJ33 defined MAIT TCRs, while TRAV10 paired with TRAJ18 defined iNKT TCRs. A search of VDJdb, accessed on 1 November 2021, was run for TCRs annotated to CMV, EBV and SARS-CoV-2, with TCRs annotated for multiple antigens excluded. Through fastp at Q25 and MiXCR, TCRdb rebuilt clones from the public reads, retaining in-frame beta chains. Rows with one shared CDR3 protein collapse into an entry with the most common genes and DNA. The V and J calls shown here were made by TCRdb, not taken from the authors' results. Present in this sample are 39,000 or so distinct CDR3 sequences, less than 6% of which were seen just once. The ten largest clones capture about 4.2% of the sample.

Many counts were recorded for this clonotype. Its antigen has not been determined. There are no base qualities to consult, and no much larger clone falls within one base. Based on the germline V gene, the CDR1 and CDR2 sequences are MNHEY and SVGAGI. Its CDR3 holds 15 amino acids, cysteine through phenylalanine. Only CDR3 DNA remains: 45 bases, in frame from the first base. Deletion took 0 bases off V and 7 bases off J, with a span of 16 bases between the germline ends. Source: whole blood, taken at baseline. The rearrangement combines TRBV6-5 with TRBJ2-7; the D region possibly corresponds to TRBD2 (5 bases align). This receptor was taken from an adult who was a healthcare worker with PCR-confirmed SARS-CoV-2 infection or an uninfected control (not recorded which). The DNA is TGTGCCAGCAGTTACTCCTGGACCATGACGGGGGAGCAGTACTTC. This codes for CASSYSWTMTGEQYF.